This T cell receptor beta chain was retrieved from a study of T-cell memory formation after mild COVID-19. The sample holds a few counts of this clonotype. Its target is not known. Study outcomes and limitations: Contracting clones localized mainly to CM and EM when CD4+ and mainly to EMRA when CD8+.

Trimming cost V 7 bases and J 0 bases, with 12 bases left between them. The CDR3 extends over 14 amino acids. Germline CDR1 KGHSH, CDR2 LQKENI. With constant-segment primers, 5'RACE yielded cDNA libraries of TCR alpha and TCR beta that carried sample barcodes and UMIs. One entry per CDR3 protein results from TCRdb running MiXCR on the 5' RACE reads. The data contain about 340,000 distinct CDR3 sequences, 20% to 25% of them seen just once; the ten biggest clones take up around a fifth. This TCR was recovered from a man between 18 and 29 years old who had mild COVID-19 (a few samples of this study predate the infection). Cell type and time point are not known. The rearrangement uses TRBV18 and TRBJ1-1; D gene ambiguous. Material for sequencing was PBMCs or a T cell subset sorted from them (not recorded which). CDR3 DNA: TGTGCCAGCTTAGCATCTCGGGTGAACACTGAAGCTTTCTTT. This encodes CASLASRVNTEAFF.